Below, 8 T cell receptor beta chains from the same sample are listed, as sequenced in a study of blood T cell repertoires in COVID-19. Sequencing used immunoSEQ multiplex PCR; TCRdb keeps in-frame clones, though not all of them. The data hold approximately 140,000 clones, with almost 85% observed a single time. The specimen sequenced was PBMCs or T cells enriched from blood (not recorded which). The receptors were gathered from a woman between 50 and 59 years old with acute COVID-19.

The chain employs TRBV20-1 and TRBJ2-3; no reliable D call. The CDR3 runs 11 residues. V gave up 6 bases and J gave up 6 bases, with 10 bases separating them. The germline V gene encodes CDR1 DFQATT and CDR2 SNEGSKA (reference sequence). CDR3 in amino acids: CSATPTDTQYF. The CDR3 DNA follows: TGCAGTGCCACTCCCACCGATACGCAGTATTTT.

This clone qualifies as medium-sized. The chain uses TRBV27 and TRBJ1-3; 7 positions match TRBD1. Germline CDR1 MNHEY, CDR2 SMNVEV (reference sequence). This CDR3 is built from 16 residues. Germline trimming cut 7 bases from V and 0 bases from J; bases unmatched to any gene: 9. The CDR3 nucleotides are TGTGCCAGCACCTCCTCAGGGGGGATCTCTGGAAACACCATATATTTT. As protein: CASTSSGGISGNTIYF.

This clone was seen once. The chain employs TRBV30 and TRBJ1-4; D remains ambiguous. This CDR3 region has 14 residues. Germline V gene data show CDR1 as GTSNPN and CDR2 as SVGIG (reference sequence). The germline V and J ends were trimmed by 1 base and 7 bases, with 13 bases remaining between them. In nucleotides, the CDR3 is TGTGCCTGGAGTGGCCCCCCGCGAGGTGAAAAACTGTTTTTT. It translates to CAWSGPPRGEKLFF.

The sample holds a few counts of this clone. CDR3 sequence: CASNPRTGVYTEAFF. The CDR3 DNA reads TGTGCCAGCAACCCACGGACAGGGGTCTACACTGAAGCTTTCTTT. The chain uses TRBV6-2 or TRBV6-3 and TRBJ1-1; 9 bases are shared with TRBD1. The germline V gene encodes CDR1 MNHEY and CDR2 SVGEGT. This CDR3 spans 15 amino acids. V was clipped by 7 bases and J by 3 bases; unmatched bases: 9.

The CDR3 sequence is CASSLAGLAGARSRDNEQFF. The CDR3 DNA reads TGTGCCAGCAGCTTGGCCGGACTAGCGGGAGCACGGTCACGGGACAATGAGCAGTTCTTC. The V and J genes are TRBV5-4 and TRBJ2-1; 13 bases align to TRBD2. This CDR3 has 20 residues. Unmatched junction bases numbered 14, after V lost 0 bases and J lost 5 bases. Germline CDR1 and CDR2: SGHNT and YYREEE (reference sequence).

The V call is TRBV5-1, the J call TRBJ2-5, with D tentatively TRBD2 (7 bases). Germline loops: CDR1 SGHRS, CDR2 YFSETQ. CDR3 length: 13 residues. V gave up 0 bases and J gave up 5 bases, with 8 bases separating them. DNA for the CDR3: TGCGCCAGCAGCTTGGAGGGGGGGGAGACCCAGTACTTC. Translated, it gives CASSLEGGETQYF.

V is TRBV2 and J is TRBJ1-6; 7 bases align to TRBD1. This CDR3 has 14 amino acids. Germline V gene sequence: CDR1 SNHLY, CDR2 FYNNEI. V trimming: 6 bases; J trimming: 10 bases; junction bases outside the gene matches: 9. The CDR3 is CASRPTGISSPLHF. DNA of the CDR3: TGTGCCAGCAGGCCGACAGGGATTTCATCACCCCTCCACTTT.

The chain joins TRBV7-6 to TRBJ2-7; 8 bases fit TRBD2. Germline-derived CDR1 and CDR2 are SGHVS and FNYEAQ. The CDR3 contains 15 residues. Losses at the gene ends were 4 bases for V and 0 bases for J; bases not matched to a gene: 5. The CDR3 is CASSSGGRSSYEQYF. The CDR3 bases are TGTGCCAGCAGCTCGGGGGGGAGGAGCTCCTACGAGCAGTACTTC.